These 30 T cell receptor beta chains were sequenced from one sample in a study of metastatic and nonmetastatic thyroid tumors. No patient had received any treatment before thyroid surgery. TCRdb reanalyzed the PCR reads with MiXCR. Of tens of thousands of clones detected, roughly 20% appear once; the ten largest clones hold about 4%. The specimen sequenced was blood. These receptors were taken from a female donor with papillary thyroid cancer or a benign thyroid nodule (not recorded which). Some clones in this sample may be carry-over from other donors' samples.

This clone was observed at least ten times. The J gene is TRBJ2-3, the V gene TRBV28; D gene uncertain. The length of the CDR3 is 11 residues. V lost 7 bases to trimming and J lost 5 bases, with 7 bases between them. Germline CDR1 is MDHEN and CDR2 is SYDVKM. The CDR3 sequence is CASIKGDTQYF. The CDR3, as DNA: TGTGCCAGCATTAAGGGAGATACGCAGTATTTT.

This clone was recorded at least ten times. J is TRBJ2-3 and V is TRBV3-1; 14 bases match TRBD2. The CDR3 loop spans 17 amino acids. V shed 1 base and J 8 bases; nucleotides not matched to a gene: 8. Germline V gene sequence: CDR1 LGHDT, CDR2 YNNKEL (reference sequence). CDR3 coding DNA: TGTGCCAGCAGCCAAGCCCCGGGACTAGCGGGAGCTGGTACGCAGTATTTT. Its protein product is CASSQAPGLAGAGTQYF.

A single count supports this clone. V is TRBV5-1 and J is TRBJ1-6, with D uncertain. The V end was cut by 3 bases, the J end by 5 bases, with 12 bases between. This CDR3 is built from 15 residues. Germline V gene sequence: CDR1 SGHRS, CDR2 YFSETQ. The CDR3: CASSSLGRNNSPLHF. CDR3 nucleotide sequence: TGCGCCAGCAGCTCCCTCGGGAGAAATAATTCACCCCTCCACTTT.

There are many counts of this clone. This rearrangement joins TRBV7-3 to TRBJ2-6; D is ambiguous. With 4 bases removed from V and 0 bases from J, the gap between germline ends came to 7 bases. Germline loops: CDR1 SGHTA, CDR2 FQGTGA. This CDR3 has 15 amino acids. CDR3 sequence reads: CASSWALSGANVLTF. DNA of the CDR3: TGTGCCAGCAGCTGGGCCCTCTCTGGGGCCAACGTCCTGACTTTC. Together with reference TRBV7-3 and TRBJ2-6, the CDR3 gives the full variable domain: GAGVSQTPSNKVTEKGKYVELRCDPISGHTALYWYRQSLGQGPEFLIYFQGTGAADDSGLPNDRFFAVRPEGSVSTLKIQRTERGDSAVYLCASSWALSGANVLTFGAGSRLTVL.

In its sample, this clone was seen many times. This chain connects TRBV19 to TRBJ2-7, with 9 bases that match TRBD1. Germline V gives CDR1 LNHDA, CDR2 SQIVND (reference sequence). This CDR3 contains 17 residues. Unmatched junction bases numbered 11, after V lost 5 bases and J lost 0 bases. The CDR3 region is CASSRQLQGALSYEQYF. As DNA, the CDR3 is TGTGCCAGTAGTCGACAACTACAGGGGGCACTCTCCTACGAGCAGTACTTC.

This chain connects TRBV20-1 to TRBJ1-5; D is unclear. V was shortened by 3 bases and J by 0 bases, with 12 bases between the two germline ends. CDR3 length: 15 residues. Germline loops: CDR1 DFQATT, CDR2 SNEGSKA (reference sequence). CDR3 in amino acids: CSASRETTSNQPQHF. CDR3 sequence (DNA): TGCAGTGCTAGCCGGGAAACTACTAGCAATCAGCCCCAGCATTTT.

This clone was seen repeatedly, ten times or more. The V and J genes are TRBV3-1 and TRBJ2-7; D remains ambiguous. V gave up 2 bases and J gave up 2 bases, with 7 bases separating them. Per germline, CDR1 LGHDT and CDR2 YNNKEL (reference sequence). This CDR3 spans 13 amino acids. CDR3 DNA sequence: TGTGCCAGCAGCCAAAACGGTCCCTACGAGCAGTACTTC. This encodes CASSQNGPYEQYF.

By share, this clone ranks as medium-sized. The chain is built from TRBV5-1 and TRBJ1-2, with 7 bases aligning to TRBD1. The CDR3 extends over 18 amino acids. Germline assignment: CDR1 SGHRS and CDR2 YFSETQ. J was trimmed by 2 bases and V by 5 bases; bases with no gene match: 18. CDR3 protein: CASRKTLEWDRQNYGYTF. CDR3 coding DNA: TGCGCCAGCAGGAAAACTCTGGAATGGGACAGACAAAACTATGGCTACACCTTC.

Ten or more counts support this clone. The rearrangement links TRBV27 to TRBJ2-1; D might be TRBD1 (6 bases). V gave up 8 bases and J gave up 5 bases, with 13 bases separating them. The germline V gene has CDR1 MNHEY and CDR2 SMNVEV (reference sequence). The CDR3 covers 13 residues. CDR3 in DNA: TGTGCCAGCGGAAGACAGGACCACAATGAGCAGTTCTTC. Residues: CASGRQDHNEQFF.

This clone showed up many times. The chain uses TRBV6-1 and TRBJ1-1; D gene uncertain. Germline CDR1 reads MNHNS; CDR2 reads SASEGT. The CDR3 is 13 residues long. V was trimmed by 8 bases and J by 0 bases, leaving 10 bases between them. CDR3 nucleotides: TGTGCCAGCCTAACACCCTTGAACACTGAAGCTTTCTTT. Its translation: CASLTPLNTEAFF.

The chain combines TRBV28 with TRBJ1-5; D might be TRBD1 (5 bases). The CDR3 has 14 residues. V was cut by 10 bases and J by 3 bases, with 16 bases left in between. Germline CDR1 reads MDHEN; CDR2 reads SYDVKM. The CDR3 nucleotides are TGTGCCATCATGTGGGCAGGGAACAATCAGCCCCAGCATTTT. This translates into CAIMWAGNNQPQHF.

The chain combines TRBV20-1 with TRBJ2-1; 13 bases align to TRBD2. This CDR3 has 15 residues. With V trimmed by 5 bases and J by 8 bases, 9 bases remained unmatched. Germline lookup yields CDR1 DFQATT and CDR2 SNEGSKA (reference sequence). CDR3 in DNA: TGCAGTGCTCCCACCGGGACTAGCGGGATAGATGAGCAGTTCTTC. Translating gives CSAPTGTSGIDEQFF.

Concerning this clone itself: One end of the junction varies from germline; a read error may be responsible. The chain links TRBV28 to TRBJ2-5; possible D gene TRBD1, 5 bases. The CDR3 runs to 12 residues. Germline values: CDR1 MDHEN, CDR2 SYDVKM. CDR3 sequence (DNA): TGTGCCAACCTAACAGGAAAAGAGAACCAGTACTTC. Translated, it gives CANLTGKENQYF.

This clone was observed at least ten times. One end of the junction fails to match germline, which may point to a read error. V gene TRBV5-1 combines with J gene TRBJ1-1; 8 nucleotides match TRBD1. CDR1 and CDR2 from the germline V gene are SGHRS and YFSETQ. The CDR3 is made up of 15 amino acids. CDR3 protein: CASSFHRGLKTEAFF. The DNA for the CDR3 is TGCGCCAGCAGCTTCCACAGGGGGTTGAAAACTGAAGCTTTCTTT.

The CDR3 here is CASGCPPGLAGTGELFF. CDR3 in DNA: TGTGCCAGCGGCTGCCCTCCGGGACTAGCGGGCACGGGGGAGCTGTTTTTT. This rearrangement joins TRBV28 to TRBJ2-2, with 12 bases aligning to TRBD2. Per germline, CDR1 MDHEN and CDR2 SYDVKM. With V trimmed by 8 bases and J by 8 bases, 15 bases remained unmatched. The CDR3 extends over 17 amino acids.

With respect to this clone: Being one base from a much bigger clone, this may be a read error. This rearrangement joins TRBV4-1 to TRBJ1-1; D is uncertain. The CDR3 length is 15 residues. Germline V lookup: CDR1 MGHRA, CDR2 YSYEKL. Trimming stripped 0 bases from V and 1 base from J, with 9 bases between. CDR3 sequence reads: CASSQDLAENTEAFF. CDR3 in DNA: TGCGCCAGCAGCCAAGACTTGGCAGAGAACACTGAAGCTTTCTTT.

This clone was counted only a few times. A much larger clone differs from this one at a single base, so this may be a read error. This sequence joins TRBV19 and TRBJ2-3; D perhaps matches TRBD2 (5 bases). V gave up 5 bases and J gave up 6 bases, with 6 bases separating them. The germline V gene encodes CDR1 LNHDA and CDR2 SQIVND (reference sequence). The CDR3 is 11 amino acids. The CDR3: CASSGSDTQYF. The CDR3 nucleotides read TGTGCCAGTAGTGGGAGTGATACGCAGTATTTT.

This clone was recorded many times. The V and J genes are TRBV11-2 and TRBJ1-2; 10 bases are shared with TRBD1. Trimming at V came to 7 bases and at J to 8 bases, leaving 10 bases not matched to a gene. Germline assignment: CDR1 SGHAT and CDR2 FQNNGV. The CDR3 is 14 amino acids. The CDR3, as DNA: TGTGCCAGCAACCCCGGGACAGGGGTAGTCGGCTACACCTTC. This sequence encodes CASNPGTGVVGYTF.

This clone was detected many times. CDR3 nucleotides: TGTGCCAGCACCAGGGGCGTCTCCTATAATTCACCCCTCCACTTT. Protein: CASTRGVSYNSPLHF. The V and J genes are TRBV27 and TRBJ1-6; possible D gene TRBD1, 6 bases. The CDR3 extends over 15 amino acids. V dropped 7 bases and J dropped 0 bases, with 10 bases sitting between them. Germline loops: CDR1 MNHEY, CDR2 SMNVEV (reference sequence).

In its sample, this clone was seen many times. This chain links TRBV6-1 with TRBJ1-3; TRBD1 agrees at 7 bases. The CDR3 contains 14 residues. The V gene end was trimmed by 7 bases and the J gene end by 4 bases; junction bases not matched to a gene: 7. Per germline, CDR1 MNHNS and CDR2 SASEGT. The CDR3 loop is CASTQGGRGNTIYF. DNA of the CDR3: TGTGCCAGCACCCAGGGGGGGAGAGGAAACACCATATATTTT.

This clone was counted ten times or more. Written as DNA, the CDR3 is TGCAGTGCTAGAATGGGACAGGGTAACTATGGCTACACCTTC. This codes for CSARMGQGNYGYTF. The genes are TRBV20-1 and TRBJ1-2, with TRBD1 matching over 9 bases. The CDR3 contains 14 residues. The J segment lost 1 base and the V segment lost 2 bases, leaving 2 bases of the junction unmatched. From germline, CDR1 is DFQATT and CDR2 SNEGSKA (reference sequence).

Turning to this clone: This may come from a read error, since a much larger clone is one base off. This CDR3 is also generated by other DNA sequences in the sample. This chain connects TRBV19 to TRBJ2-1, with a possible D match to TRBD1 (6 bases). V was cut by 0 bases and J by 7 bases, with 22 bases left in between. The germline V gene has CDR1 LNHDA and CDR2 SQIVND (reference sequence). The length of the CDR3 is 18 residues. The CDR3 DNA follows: TGTGCCAGTAGTATAGATCGTCCGGGGACACGGGCGCTGAATGAGCAGTTCTTC. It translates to CASSIDRPGTRALNEQFF.

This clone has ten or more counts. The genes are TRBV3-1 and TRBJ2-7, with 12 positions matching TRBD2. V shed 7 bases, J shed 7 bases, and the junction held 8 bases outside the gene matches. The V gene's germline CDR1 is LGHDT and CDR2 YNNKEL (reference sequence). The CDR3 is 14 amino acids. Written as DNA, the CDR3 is TGTGCCAGCACTTGGACTAGCGGGACGGTTGAGCAGTACTTC. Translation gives CASTWTSGTVEQYF.

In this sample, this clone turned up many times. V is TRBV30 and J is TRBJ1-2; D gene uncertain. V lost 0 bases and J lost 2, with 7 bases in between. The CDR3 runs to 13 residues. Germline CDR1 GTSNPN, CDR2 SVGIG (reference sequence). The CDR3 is CAWSVQINYGYTF. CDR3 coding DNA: TGTGCCTGGAGTGTCCAGATCAACTATGGCTACACCTTC.

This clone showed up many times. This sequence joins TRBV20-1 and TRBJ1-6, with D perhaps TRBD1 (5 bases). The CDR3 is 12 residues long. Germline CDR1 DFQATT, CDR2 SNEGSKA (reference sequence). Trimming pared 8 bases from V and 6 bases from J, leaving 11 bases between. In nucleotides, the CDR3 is TGCAGTACCAGGGTTTTTAATTCACCCCTCCACTTT. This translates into CSTRVFNSPLHF.

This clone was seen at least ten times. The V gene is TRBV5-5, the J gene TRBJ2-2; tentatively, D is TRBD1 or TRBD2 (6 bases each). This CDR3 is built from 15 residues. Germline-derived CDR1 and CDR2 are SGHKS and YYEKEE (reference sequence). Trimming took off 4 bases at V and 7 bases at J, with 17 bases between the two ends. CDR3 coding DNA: TGTGCCAGCAGCCAGAACACAGGGACTGGCGGGGAGCTGTTTTTT. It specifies CASSQNTGTGGELFF.

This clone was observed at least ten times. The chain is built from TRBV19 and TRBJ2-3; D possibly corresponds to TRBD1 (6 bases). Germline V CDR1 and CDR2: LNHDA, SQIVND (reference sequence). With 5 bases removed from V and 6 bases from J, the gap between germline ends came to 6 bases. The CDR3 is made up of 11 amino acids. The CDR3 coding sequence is TGTGCCAGTAGTCAGGGGGATACGCAGTATTTT. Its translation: CASSQGDTQYF.

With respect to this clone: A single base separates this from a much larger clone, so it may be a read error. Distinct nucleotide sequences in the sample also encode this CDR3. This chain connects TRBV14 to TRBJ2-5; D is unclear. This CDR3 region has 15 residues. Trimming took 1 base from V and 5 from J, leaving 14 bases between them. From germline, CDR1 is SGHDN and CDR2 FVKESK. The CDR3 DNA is TGTGCCAGCAGCCAAGGATCTTGGGGTTCGGAGACCCAGTACTTC. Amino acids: CASSQGSWGSETQYF.

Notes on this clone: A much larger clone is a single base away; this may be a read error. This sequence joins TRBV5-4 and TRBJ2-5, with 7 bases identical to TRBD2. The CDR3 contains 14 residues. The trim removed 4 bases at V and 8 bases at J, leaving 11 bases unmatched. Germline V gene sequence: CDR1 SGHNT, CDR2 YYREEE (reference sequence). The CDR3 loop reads CASSRRRAGDTQYF. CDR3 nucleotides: TGTGCCAGCAGCAGACGTCGGGCGGGGGATACCCAGTACTTC.

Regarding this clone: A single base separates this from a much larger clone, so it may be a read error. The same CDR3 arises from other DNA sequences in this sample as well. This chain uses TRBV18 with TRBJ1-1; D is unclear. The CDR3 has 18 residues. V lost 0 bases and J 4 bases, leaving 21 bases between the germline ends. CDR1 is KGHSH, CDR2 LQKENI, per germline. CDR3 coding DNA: TGTGCCAGCTCACCACCGCCAACGTCGAGGCTAGGTAGCACTGAAGCTTTCTTT. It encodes CASSPPPTSRLGSTEAFF. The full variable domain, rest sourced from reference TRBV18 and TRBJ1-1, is NAGVMQNPRHLVRRRGQEARLRCSPMKGHSHVYWYRQLPEEGLKFMVYLQKENIIDESGMPKERFSAEFPKEGPSILRIQQVVRGDSAAYFCASSPPPTSRLGSTEAFFGQGTRLTVV.